A single sample gave rise to the 6 T cell receptor beta chains below, sequenced in a study of OX40 agonist ivuxolimab in advanced cancers. Libraries were prepared by immunoSEQ multiplex PCR; TCRdb keeps only in-frame clonotypes and omits some of them. The table includes approximately 20,000 clones, 80% to 90% detected once. This sample comprised CD4+ or CD8+ T cells sorted from blood, obtained in a trial of the OX40 agonist ivuxolimab. The receptor source for this set is an adult with an advanced solid tumor such as melanoma, head and neck, liver or kidney cancer.

V is TRBV9 and J is TRBJ2-2; TRBD1 agrees at 7 bases. V was clipped by 3 bases and J by 6 bases; unmatched bases: 5. The length of the CDR3 is 14 residues. CDR1 and CDR2 (germline): SGDLS, YYNGEE. The CDR3 spells CASSAPGTAGELFF. CDR3 DNA sequence: TGTGCCAGCAGCGCCCCGGGGACAGCCGGGGAGCTGTTTTTT.

CDR3 loop: CASSADAEAFF. CDR3 DNA sequence: TGTGCCAGTAGTGCGGACGCTGAAGCTTTCTTT. The V and J genes are TRBV19 and TRBJ1-1; D unclear. V was shortened by 5 bases and J by 6 bases, with 7 bases between the two germline ends. Germline CDR1 is LNHDA and CDR2 is SQIVND (reference sequence). The CDR3 length is 11 residues.

Only one count was recorded for this clone. The chain links TRBV5-1 to TRBJ2-5; D perhaps matches TRBD2 (6 bases). Germline loops: CDR1 SGHRS, CDR2 YFSETQ. Trimming pared 1 base from V and 5 bases from J, leaving 12 bases between. CDR3 size: 14 residues. DNA for the CDR3: TGCGCCAGCAGCTTGTTCGGAGGGCAGGAGACCCAGTACTTC. Its translation is CASSLFGGQETQYF. The full variable domain, with the rest looked up from reference TRBV5-1 and TRBJ2-5, is KAGVTQTPRYLIKTRGQQVTLSCSPISGHRSVSWYQQTPGQGLQFLFEYFSETQRNKGNFPGRFSGRQFSNSRSEMNVSTLELGDSALYLCASSLFGGQETQYFGPGTRLLVL.

This sequence joins TRBV27 and TRBJ1-6; D is ambiguous. V dropped 2 bases and J dropped 5 bases, with 10 bases sitting between them. CDR1 MNHEY and CDR2 SMNVEV come from the germline V gene (reference sequence). The CDR3 contains 15 residues. CDR3 amino acids: CASSLNPVDNSPLHF. The CDR3 DNA reads as TGTGCCAGCAGTTTAAATCCGGTGGATAATTCACCCCTCCACTTT.

The genes are TRBV7-9 and TRBJ1-2; no clear D. There are 18 residues in the CDR3. V shed 1 base and J shed 0 bases, with 18 bases lying between them. Germline CDR1 SEHNR, CDR2 FQNEAQ (reference sequence). The CDR3 DNA follows: TGTGCCAGCAGCTTAGTACACCCCATCCGTGATTCTAACTATGGCTACACCTTC. Residues: CASSLVHPIRDSNYGYTF. The full variable domain, completed using reference TRBV7-9 and TRBJ1-2, is DTGVSQNPRHKITKRGQNVTFRCDPISEHNRLYWYRQTLGQGPEFLTYFQNEAQLEKSRLLSDRFSAERPKGSFSTLEIQRTEQGDSAMYLCASSLVHPIRDSNYGYTFGSGTRLTVV.

Comments on this clone: The DNA is omitted, as the CDR3 cannot be located on it reliably, and the CDR3 follows TCRdb's listing. The chain has TRBV5-6 and TRBJ1-1. The CDR3 numbers 12 amino acids, ends counted. Germline values: CDR1 SGHDT, CDR2 YYEEEE. The CDR3 loop reads CASSLLVLKLSF.